This T cell receptor (beta chain) emerged from a study of T-cell memory formation after mild COVID-19 (dated by TCRdb to about 2021). Study-wide context: Most TCR sequence clusters were specific to one of the two donors. Two young, previously healthy adult volunteers, one female and one male, were included in the cohort. In a couple of donors, T-cell clones that expanded and contracted after mild COVID-19 were tracked by sequencing TCRalpha and TCRbeta repertoires over time.

General findings and caveats noted by the study authors: The detection of some responding clones in pre-infection memory suggests that pre-existing cross-reactive memory T cells joined the SARS-CoV-2 response. Only a couple of mild cases were covered by the study, and larger cohorts that include severe cases with pre-infection samples were considered necessary. Contracting CD4+ clones were found mainly in CM and EM memory subsets, while CD8+ clones were enriched in EMRA. Whether the second-wave clones peaking on day 37 were SARS-CoV-2 specific was not confirmed. From day 15 to 85, contracting clones showed balanced CD4/CD8 phenotypes, whereas a second wave of clones that expanded from day 15 to 37 leaned towards CD4+.

The sequencing machine was an Illumina NovaSeq 6000. Using 5'RACE with constant-segment primers, TCRalpha and TCRbeta cDNA libraries were constructed, with sample barcodes and unique molecular identifiers added in the process. Trizol reagent was used to extract RNA from every sample. Amplification of the libraries took two PCR steps, and the second step added a second sample barcode plus Illumina TruSeq adapters. Sequencing of the libraries was done on an Illumina NovaSeq, producing 2 x 150 bp paired-end reads. On the authors' methods: The reads were demultiplexed and collapsed into UMI-guided consensus sequences using migec v1.2.7. Using mixcr v2.1.11, UMI consensuses were aligned to TRA and TRB V and J templates and then assembled into clonotypes. A clonotype was counted as expanded or contracted only if both edgeR and NoisET called the change significant, with noise models trained on biological replicates. For edgeR calls, a false discovery rate-adjusted p below 0.01 and a log2 fold-change threshold of 1 were applied. As an exploratory analysis of dynamics, max-normalized trajectories of the 1000 most abundant clonotypes were examined by PCA with hierarchical clustering. The CD4 or CD8 phenotype of responding clones was assigned using the separately sequenced CD4+ and CD8+ repertoires. Using fastp trimming at Q25 and MiXCR clonotype assembly, TCRdb reanalyzed the public sequencing data and kept in-frame beta chains. One record per CDR3 amino acid sequence lists the most common genes and DNA. TCRdb assigned the V and J calls; the authors' analysis was not used. In this sample the table shows about 290,000 distinct CDR3 sequences, more than 15% of which occur a single time. In total, the top ten clones hold 22% of the sample.

Ficoll-Paque density gradient centrifugation was the method used to isolate PBMCs. Looking up the germline V gene yields CDR1 MNHEY and CDR2 SVGAGI. V is cut by 8 bases and J by 1 base, and the space between the germline ends is 14 bases. The CDR3 covers 14 residues, taking in both the cysteine and the phenylalanine. Only the CDR3 portion is preserved as DNA: 42 bases, with reading frame beginning at the first base. Note on this clonotype: The clone's antigen remains unknown. There are no base qualities to consult, and no much larger clone falls within one base.

The sequence was obtained from a man between 18 and 35 years old who had mild COVID-19 (a few samples of this study predate the infection). The sample titles of this study are shuffled in the database, so cell type and time point are left out; the donor was told from shared clones. The receptor chain draws on TRBV6-5 and TRBJ1-1, and possibly TRBD1, on 5 matching bases. Sequencing input: PBMCs or a T cell subset sorted from them (not recorded which). CDR3 loop: CASGLGRRNTEAFF. The DNA sequence follows: TGTGCCAGCGGCCTGGGACGGAGGAACACTGAAGCTTTCTTT.